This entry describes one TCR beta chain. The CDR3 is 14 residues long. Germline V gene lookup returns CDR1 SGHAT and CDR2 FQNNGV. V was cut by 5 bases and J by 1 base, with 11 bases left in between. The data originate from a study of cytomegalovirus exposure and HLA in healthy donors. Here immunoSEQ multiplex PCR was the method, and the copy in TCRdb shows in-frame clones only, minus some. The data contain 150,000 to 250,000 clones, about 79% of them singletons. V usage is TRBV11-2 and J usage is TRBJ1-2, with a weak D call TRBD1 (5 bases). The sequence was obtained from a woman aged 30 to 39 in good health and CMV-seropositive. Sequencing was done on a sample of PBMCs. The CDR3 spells CASSQGRINYGYTF. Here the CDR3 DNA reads TGTGCCAGCAGCCAGGGCCGAATTAACTATGGCTACACCTTC.